Given below is one TCR beta chain in context. The antigen remains unidentified. The CDR3 is 15 amino acids. CDR1 is MNHNY and CDR2 is SVGAGI in the germline V gene (reference sequence). With V trimmed by 0 bases and J by 4 bases, 4 bases remained unmatched. The data belong to a study of cytomegalovirus exposure and HLA in healthy donors. Background on the study: Around 180 million T cells yielded some 120 million unique TCR beta sequences in earlier analysis.

Findings and caveats of the study: Cytomegalovirus-associated TCR beta chains were listed, numbering under 200. By a later analysis, the bulk of CMV-associated TCR beta chains appeared HLA-restricted. Most TCR sequences showed up rarely, but some public TCRs showed up in many donors.

60 Vbeta and 13 Jbeta primers were used in PCR. The assay was immunoSEQ multiplex PCR, and TCRdb's table has in-frame clones only and misses some. The table records more than 80,000 clones, about 70% of them present only once. The chain links TRBV6-6 to TRBJ1-2; 8 bases agree with TRBD1. The specimen sequenced was PBMCs. The receptor was derived from a woman in her forties or fifties in good health and CMV-seropositive. This chain's CDR3 is CASSYSRGRSYGYTF. CDR3 coding DNA: TGTGCCAGCAGTTACTCCAGGGGGCGATCCTATGGCTACACCTTC.